A selection of T cell receptor beta chains follows, all from one sample in a study of cytomegalovirus exposure and HLA in healthy donors. Produced via immunoSEQ multiplex PCR; TCRdb's table is partial and in-frame only. The sample contains 100,000 to 150,000 clones, 75% to 90% of which appear only once. Sequencing was performed on PBMCs. These receptors all stem from a man aged 30-40 years in good health and CMV-seropositive. The CDR3 runs from the conserved cysteine through the conserved F or W. D genes are given only for firm matches. Clone size is not always given. Where it is, it says once, few, many or a class for expanded clones.

j_call clone_size v_call d_call cdr3_aa cdr3_nt
TRBJ2-1 once TRBV7-8 TRBD2 CASNTLAGGTNEQFF TGTGCCAGCAACACACTAGCGGGGGGCACCAATGAGCAGTTCTTC
TRBJ2-1 NA TRBV21-1 NA CASSSDRVPKNYNEQFF TGTGCCAGCAGCAGCGACAGGGTACCGAAAAACTACAATGAGCAGTTCTTC
TRBJ2-7 once TRBV11-3 NA CASSYSSYEQYF TGTGCCAGCAGCTACAGCTCCTACGAGCAGTACTTC
TRBJ2-7 NA TRBV27 TRBD1 CASSIRTGGTYEQYF TGTGCCAGCAGTATCAGGACAGGGGGAACCTACGAGCAGTACTTC
TRBJ2-7 NA TRBV6-5 NA CASKGLAYEQYF TGTGCCAGCAAGGGGTTAGCCTACGAGCAGTACTTC
TRBJ1-1 NA TRBV2 NA CASSKGRRGGTEAFF TGTGCCAGCAGTAAGGGTAGGAGAGGAGGCACTGAAGCTTTCTTT
TRBJ1-3 once TRBV6-5 NA CASTPGLSGNTIYF TGTGCCAGCACCCCCGGGTTGTCTGGAAACACCATATATTTT
TRBJ2-7 NA TRBV5-5 TRBD1 CASSFRDSIYYEQYF TGTGCCAGCAGCTTCCGGGACAGTATATACTACGAGCAGTACTTC
TRBJ2-6 few TRBV13 TRBD1 CASSPSGTVETGANVLTF TGTGCCAGCAGCCCCTCTGGGACAGTAGAGACTGGGGCCAACGTCCTGACTTTC
TRBJ2-1 NA TRBV10-3 TRBD1 CAISMDRVGNEQFF TGTGCCATCAGTATGGACAGGGTGGGGAATGAGCAGTTCTTC
TRBJ1-6 NA TRBV25-1 NA CASSLSDSPLHF TGTGCCAGCTCTTTATCCGATTCACCCCTCCACTTT
TRBJ2-5 few TRBV6-1 TRBD2 CASGTSGVETQYF TGTGCCAGCGGAACTAGCGGGGTCGAGACCCAGTACTTC
TRBJ1-1 NA TRBV5-8 TRBD1 CASSKPRQGVWGTEAFF TGTGCCAGCAGCAAACCCCGACAGGGTGTTTGGGGCACTGAAGCTTTCTTT
TRBJ1-1 NA TRBV19 NA CASSISRVTEAFF TGTGCCAGTAGTATATCCAGGGTCACTGAAGCTTTCTTT
TRBJ1-1 once TRBV19 NA CASSWLRKDMNIEAFF TGTGCCAGTAGTTGGTTACGAAAGGACATGAACATTGAAGCTTTCTTT